Following are 32 T cell receptor beta chains from one sample sequenced in a study of Graves' ophthalmopathy and Graves' hyperthyroidism. RNA transcripts yielded amplified TCR beta CDR3 regions. First-round RT-PCR employed HTBI primers, with a second-round multiplex PCR after it. TCRdb analysed the multiplex PCR reads with MiXCR anew, one entry per CDR3 protein. The data contain hundreds of thousands of distinct CDR3 sequences, 40% of them singletons. The sequenced sample consisted of peripheral blood. These receptors were taken from an adult man with Graves' ophthalmopathy.

This clonotype was detected many times. The conserved final phenylalanine or tryptophan is absent from the CDR3, which likely points to a read error. The DNA is omitted, as the CDR3 cannot be located on it reliably, and the CDR3 follows TCRdb's listing. CDR3 amino acids: CATSDFRVIST. V gene TRBV24-1 combines with J gene TRBJ2-7. Germline CDR1 is KGHDR and CDR2 is SFDVKD. The CDR3 is 11 residues long, counting both termini.

This clonotype was counted ten times or more. The rearrangement uses TRBV29-1 and TRBJ1-1, with D maybe TRBD1 (6 bases). The CDR3 consists of 13 residues. CDR1 is SQVTM, CDR2 ANQGSEA, per germline. Trimming removed 7 bases at V and 2 bases at J, with 14 bases between. The CDR3 loop reads CSGVGQSNTEAFF. CDR3 coding DNA: TGCAGCGGAGTAGGACAGTCCAACACTGAAGCTTTCTTT. The whole variable domain, remainder taken from reference TRBV29-1 and TRBJ1-1, is SAVISQKPSRDICQRGTSLTIQCQVDSQVTMMFWYRQQPGQSLTLIATANQGSEATYESGFVIDKFPISRPNLTFSTLTVSNMSPEDSSIYLCSGVGQSNTEAFFGQGTRLTVV.

This clonotype was detected many times. This sequence joins TRBV6-6 and TRBJ1-1; D not resolved. The CDR3 runs to 13 residues. V lost 5 bases to trimming and J lost 4 bases, with 11 bases between them. Looked up from germline, CDR1 is MNHNY and CDR2 is SVGAGI (reference sequence). The CDR3 nucleotides read TGTGCCAGCAGTGGACGGGTGAGCACTGAAGCTTTCTTT. It yields the protein CASSGRVSTEAFF.

This chain links TRBV7-9 with TRBJ2-7; 10 bases are a match to TRBD1. Germline V gene lookup returns CDR1 SEHNR and CDR2 FQNEAQ (reference sequence). V lost 6 bases and J lost 0; bases outside the gene matches: 2. This CDR3 is 14 amino acids long. The CDR3 coding sequence is TGTGCCAGCAGGACAGGGGGCAGCTCCTACGAGCAGTACTTC. Translation: CASRTGGSSYEQYF.

On this clonotype: A much larger clone sits a single nucleotide away, making a read error possible. The chain employs TRBV2 and TRBJ1-2; 7 bases are shared with TRBD1. The CDR3 length is 15 residues. Germline CDR1 SNHLY, CDR2 FYNNEI. The CDR3 bases are TGTGCCATCAGTGAAGAACGGACAGGACACTATGGCTACACCTTC. It specifies CAISEERTGHYGYTF.

CDR3 amino acids: CASTRSGVSEKLFF. The CDR3 nucleotides read TGTGCCAGCACCAGAAGCGGGGTATCCGAAAAACTGTTTTTT. The chain couples TRBV7-9 to TRBJ1-4, with unresolved D. Trimming removed 7 bases from V and 8 bases from J, with 17 bases in between. The V gene's germline CDR1 is SEHNR and CDR2 FQNEAQ (reference sequence). The CDR3 totals 14 residues. Full variable domain (rest looked up from reference TRBV7-9 and TRBJ1-4): DTGVSQNPRHKITKRGQNVTFRCDPISEHNRLYWYRQTLGQGPEFLTYFQNEAQLEKSRLLSDRFSAERPKGSFSTLEIQRTEQGDSAMYLCASTRSGVSEKLFFGSGTQLSVL.

This clonotype was observed a single time. For the CDR3, the DNA is TGTGCCAGCAGTGGCCCCCGGGGTAAGAACACTGAAGCTTTCTTT. Protein sequence: CASSGPRGKNTEAFF. The rearrangement joins TRBV2 to TRBJ1-1, with D unresolved. Trimming left V 4 bases short and J 1 base short, with 13 bases between. CDR1 is SNHLY and CDR2 is FYNNEI in the germline V gene. This CDR3 is built from 15 residues.

The chain recombines TRBV19 with TRBJ1-2; no reliable D call. The CDR3 length is 12 residues. Trimming took off 2 bases at V and 7 bases at J, with 8 bases between the two ends. Germline V lookup: CDR1 LNHDA, CDR2 SQIVND (reference sequence). The CDR3 is CASSIKGGGYTF. The CDR3 DNA is TGTGCCAGTAGTATAAAGGGCGGTGGCTACACCTTC.

This clonotype was counted only a few times. V and J are TRBV12-3 or TRBV12-4 and TRBJ1-5; D gene ambiguous. The CDR3 is 12 residues long. V lost 8 bases to trimming and J lost 8 bases, with 13 bases between them. The CDR3 DNA reads as TGTGCCAGCGAAGGGCGCTGGGAGCCCCAGCATTTT. This translates into CASEGRWEPQHF.

This chain joins TRBV12-3 or TRBV12-4 and TRBJ1-2; the D gene is possibly TRBD1 (5 bases). This CDR3 comprises 14 residues. V was clipped by 6 bases and J by 0 bases, with 11 bases between them. The CDR3 spells CASSPGLSNYGYTF. The CDR3 DNA sequence: TGTGCCAGCAGCCCGGGGCTCTCTAACTATGGCTACACCTTC.

This clonotype was observed a few times. The chain has TRBV15 and TRBJ2-3; no definite D call. V lost 2 bases and J lost 1, with 13 bases in between. Looked up from germline, CDR1 is LNHNV and CDR2 is YYDKDF (reference sequence). The CDR3 consists of 16 residues. CDR3: CATSRRYGEGTDTQYF. In DNA, the CDR3 is TGTGCCACCAGCAGACGATATGGGGAAGGCACAGATACGCAGTATTTT.

In this sample, this clonotype turned up many times. CDR3 in DNA: TGTGCCAGCAGTAGTAGGGTGGGCGATAGCAATCAGCCCCAGCATTTT. It is translated as CASSSRVGDSNQPQHF. This chain connects TRBV7-9 to TRBJ1-5; D unresolved. V was cut by 6 bases and J by 0 bases, with 15 bases left in between. There are 16 residues in the CDR3. CDR1 and CDR2 (germline): SEHNR, FQNEAQ (reference sequence).

This clonotype was found a few times. This chain joins TRBV5-1 and TRBJ2-5; possibly TRBD1 or TRBD2 for D (5 bases each). Trimming shortened V by 2 bases and J by 2 bases, and 10 bases separated the two germline ends. Germline V gives CDR1 SGHRS, CDR2 YFSETQ. CDR3 size: 14 residues. Here the CDR3 DNA reads TGCGCCAGCAGCTTCGGGTGGGGGCAAGAGACCCAGTACTTC. Encoded protein: CASSFGWGQETQYF.

A note on this clonotype: This may come from a read error, since a much larger clone is one base off. The CDR3 spells CASSGGRQGETQYF. The CDR3 DNA reads TGTGCCAGCAGCGGGGGCAGGCAGGGAGAGACCCAGTACTTC. The rearrangement joins TRBV9 to TRBJ2-5; D perhaps matches TRBD1 (5 bases). Germline V gives CDR1 SGDLS, CDR2 YYNGEE. This CDR3 comprises 14 residues. V was shortened by 3 bases and J by 4 bases, with 13 bases between the two germline ends.

This clonotype appeared many times. The chain joins TRBV7-3 to TRBJ2-2, with D possibly matching TRBD1 (5 bases). The CDR3 runs to 17 residues. Germline CDR1 SGHTA, CDR2 FQGTGA. Deletions cut 2 bases from V and 3 bases from J, with 16 bases between. CDR3 nucleotide sequence: TGTGCCAGCAGCTTATCGGGCAGGGTGGGCGACACCGGGGAGCTGTTTTTT. Its translation: CASSLSGRVGDTGELFF.

V is TRBV5-1 and J is TRBJ2-3; TRBD2 matches 10 bases. The junction had 5 bases not matched to a gene; V was cut back by 9 bases and J by 1 base. The CDR3 extends over 14 amino acids. Germline CDR1 is SGHRS and CDR2 is YFSETQ. The CDR3 loop reads CATTSGTGTDTQYF. As DNA, the CDR3 is TGCGCCACCACTAGCGGGACGGGCACAGATACGCAGTATTTT.

The chain is built from TRBV11-2 and TRBJ1-4; 9 bases match TRBD1. Germline CDR1 is SGHAT and CDR2 is FQNNGV. The CDR3 is 16 amino acids. Germline trimming cut 1 base from V and 7 bases from J; bases unmatched to any gene: 7. CDR3 sequence reads: CASSLGGQGRREKLFF. CDR3 nucleotides: TGTGCCAGCAGCTTAGGTGGACAGGGGCGTCGTGAAAAACTGTTTTTT.

The chain combines TRBV12-3 or TRBV12-4 with TRBJ1-1, with D unclear. There are 13 residues in the CDR3. V gave up 1 base and J gave up 10 bases, with 13 bases separating them. The CDR3, as DNA: TGTGCCAGCAGTTTAGGGTCGAGCGTAGCAGCTTTCTTT. Translated: CASSLGSSVAAFF.

This clonotype has a handful of counts. The chain uses TRBV6-6 and TRBJ1-1; D unresolved. The V end lost 2 bases, the J end lost 6 bases, and 16 bases lay between the germline ends. The CDR3 totals 15 residues. In germline, CDR1 is MNHNY, CDR2 SVGAGI (reference sequence). CDR3 sequence reads: CASSYGVFRTAEAFF. The DNA of the CDR3 is TGTGCCAGCAGTTACGGTGTTTTCCGAACGGCTGAAGCTTTCTTT.

Remarks on this clonotype: This clone may be a read error of a much larger clone one base away. This rearrangement joins TRBV2 to TRBJ1-5, with D possibly TRBD1 on 5 matching bases. CDR1 and CDR2 (germline): SNHLY, FYNNEI. This CDR3 has 15 amino acids. V lost 3 bases to trimming and J lost 1 base, with 10 bases between them. The CDR3 sequence: CASSERRDSNQPQHF. CDR3 bases: TGTGCCAGCAGTGAGCGCCGGGACAGCAATCAGCCCCAGCATTTT.

This clonotype was counted between two and nine times. The gene calls are TRBV20-1 and TRBJ1-6, with 11 bases aligning to TRBD1. J was trimmed by 10 bases and V by 5 bases; bases with no gene match: 10. Germline loops: CDR1 DFQATT, CDR2 SNEGSKA (reference sequence). This CDR3 is 15 amino acids long. The CDR3 region has the DNA TGCAGTGCTCCCCGAGGACAGGGGGCTTCGTCACCCCTCCACTTT. It translates to CSAPRGQGASSPLHF.

The chain carries TRBV25-1 and TRBJ1-1; D might be TRBD1 (6 bases). The CDR3 loop spans 14 amino acids. V lost 4 bases and J 4 bases, leaving 13 bases between the germline ends. From germline, CDR1 is MGHDK and CDR2 SYGVNS. CDR3 loop: CASSGSEGGTEAFF. The CDR3 nucleotides are TGTGCCAGCAGTGGATCAGAGGGGGGCACTGAAGCTTTCTTT.

The V gene is TRBV7-9, the J gene TRBJ2-7; D perhaps matches TRBD2 (5 bases). From germline, CDR1 is SEHNR and CDR2 FQNEAQ (reference sequence). The germline V and J ends were trimmed by 5 bases and 3 bases, with 14 bases remaining between them. CDR3 length equals 14 residues. The CDR3: CASSRSTTFYEQYF. CDR3 DNA: TGTGCCAGCAGCCGCTCGACTACGTTCTACGAGCAGTACTTC.

This clonotype was counted ten times or more. The chain joins TRBV24-1 to TRBJ2-2; no clear D. The germline V gene encodes CDR1 KGHDR and CDR2 SFDVKD. V lost 2 bases to trimming and J lost 6 bases, with 6 bases between them. This CDR3 spans 13 amino acids. This CDR3 reads CATSDSFPGELFF. As DNA, the CDR3 is TGTGCCACCAGTGATTCCTTCCCCGGGGAGCTGTTTTTT.

This clonotype was counted many times. The V and J genes are TRBV7-9 and TRBJ2-5; possibly TRBD1 for D (6 bases). CDR3 length: 18 amino acids. Trimming took 2 bases from V and 10 from J, leaving 29 bases between them. Per the germline V gene, CDR1 is SEHNR and CDR2 is FQNEAQ (reference sequence). The CDR3 spells CASSLRLTGRNLPGDQYF. The CDR3 DNA is TGTGCCAGCAGCTTAAGGTTAACGGGGCGGAACCTTCCAGGGGACCAGTACTTC.

The chain uses TRBV2 and TRBJ1-6; D is uncertain. Germline V lookup: CDR1 SNHLY, CDR2 FYNNEI. V lost 0 bases and J lost 13, with 10 bases in between. The CDR3 has 13 amino acids. Here the CDR3 reads CASSEARIEPLHF. The CDR3 DNA follows: TGTGCCAGCAGTGAAGCTAGGATAGAGCCCCTCCACTTT.

The V and J genes are TRBV30 and TRBJ1-5, with 7 bases aligning to TRBD1. Germline CDR1 is GTSNPN and CDR2 is SVGIG (reference sequence). CDR3 length: 13 residues. Trimming took 1 base from V and 5 from J; bases not matched to a gene: 2. CDR3 in amino acids: CAWSGDRDQPQHF. The CDR3 DNA is TGTGCCTGGAGTGGGGACAGAGATCAGCCCCAGCATTTT.

Comment on this clonotype: Germline and junction disagree at one end, which may indicate a read error. This chain links TRBV7-9 with TRBJ2-6, with D maybe TRBD1 (6 bases). The CDR3 contains 13 residues. The germline gives CDR1 SEHNR, CDR2 FQNEAQ (reference sequence). The CDR3 DNA follows: TGTGCCAGCAGCCTGTCAGGGGTAGACACTGAAGCTTTC. Its translation is CASSLSGVDTEAF.

The rearrangement links TRBV2 to TRBJ2-7, with D possibly TRBD1 on 5 matching bases. Germline V gives CDR1 SNHLY, CDR2 FYNNEI. The germline V and J ends were trimmed by 4 bases and 5 bases, with 12 bases remaining between them. The CDR3 runs to 13 residues. In nucleotides, the CDR3 is TGTGCCAGCAGTGGGACAAAGACGGACGAGCAGTACTTC. Protein sequence: CASSGTKTDEQYF.

This clonotype has only a few counts. The chain is built from TRBV25-1 and TRBJ1-6; D unclear. Between the trimmed V and J ends, which lost 7 bases and 7 bases, there was a span of 14 bases. There are 14 residues in the CDR3. Per germline, CDR1 MGHDK and CDR2 SYGVNS. CDR3 region: CASNEVKGNSPLHF. The CDR3 bases are TGTGCCAGCAACGAAGTTAAGGGCAATTCACCCCTCCACTTT. The full variable domain, with the rest looked up from reference TRBV25-1 and TRBJ1-6, is EADIYQTPRYLVIGTGKKITLECSQTMGHDKMYWYQQDPGMELHLIHYSYGVNSTEKGDLSSESTVSRIRTEHFPLTLESARPSHTSQYLCASNEVKGNSPLHFGNGTRLTVT.

In the case of this clonotype: This CDR3 fails to terminate in the conserved phenylalanine or tryptophan, so it likely reflects a read error. The V and J genes are TRBV25-1 and TRBJ1-2; D gene uncertain. Trimming left V 5 bases short and J 7 bases short, with 11 bases between. Per the germline V gene, CDR1 is MGHDK and CDR2 is SYGVNS. This CDR3 has 12 amino acids. Here the CDR3 reads CASSMRRSGYTL. For the CDR3, the DNA is TGTGCCAGCAGTATGCGCCGGAGTGGCTACACCCTC.

The table lists this clonotype with a few counts. The J gene is TRBJ1-1, the V gene TRBV14; TRBD1 matches 11 bases. Per the germline V gene, CDR1 is SGHDN and CDR2 is FVKESK. V lost 0 bases, J lost 4 bases, and 13 bases stayed unmatched. The CDR3 spans 19 residues. The CDR3 here is CASSQERELGQGAFTEAFF. CDR3 nucleotides: TGTGCCAGCAGCCAAGAAAGGGAGCTAGGACAGGGGGCCTTCACTGAAGCTTTCTTT.